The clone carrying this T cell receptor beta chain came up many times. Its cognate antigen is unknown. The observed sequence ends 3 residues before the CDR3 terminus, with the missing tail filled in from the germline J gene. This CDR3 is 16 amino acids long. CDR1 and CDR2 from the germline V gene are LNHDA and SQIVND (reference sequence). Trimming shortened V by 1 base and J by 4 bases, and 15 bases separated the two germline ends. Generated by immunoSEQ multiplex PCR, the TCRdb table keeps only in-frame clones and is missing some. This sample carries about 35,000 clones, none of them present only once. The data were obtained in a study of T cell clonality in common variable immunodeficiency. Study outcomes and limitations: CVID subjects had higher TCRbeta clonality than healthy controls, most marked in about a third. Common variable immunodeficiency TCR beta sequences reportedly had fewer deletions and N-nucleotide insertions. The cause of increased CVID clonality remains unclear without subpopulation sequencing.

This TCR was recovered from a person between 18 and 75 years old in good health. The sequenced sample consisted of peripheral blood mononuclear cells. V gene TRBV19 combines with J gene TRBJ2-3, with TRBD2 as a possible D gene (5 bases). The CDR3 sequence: CASSIGASPGADTQYF. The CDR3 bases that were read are TGTGCCAGTAGTATAGGAGCTAGCCCCGGGGCAGATACG.